Each of the 28 T cell receptor beta chains below was sequenced from the same sample in a study of STAT3 mutations in large granular lymphocyte leukemia. Libraries were prepared by immunoSEQ multiplex PCR; TCRdb keeps only in-frame clonotypes and omits some of them. The sample includes roughly 40,000 clones, about 81% of them seen just once. No antigens are known for them. Overall study findings and caveats: In T-cell large granular lymphocyte leukemia, about half of patients showed multiple immunodominant subclonotypes.

The sample consisted of PBMCs. These receptors came from a human donor with T large granular lymphocyte leukemia. Some clones in this sample may be carry-over from other donors' samples.

J is TRBJ2-1 and V is TRBV5-1, with a possible D match to TRBD1 (6 bases). The germline CDR1 and CDR2 sequences are SGHRS and YFSETQ. The germline V and J ends were trimmed by 2 bases and 7 bases, with 13 bases remaining between them. The CDR3 loop spans 14 amino acids. CDR3 DNA: TGCGCCAGCAGCTTTGGGGGCGCAGAAAATGAGCAGTTCTTC. As protein: CASSFGGAENEQFF.

The gene calls are TRBV18 and TRBJ2-2; D is ambiguous. The CDR3 length is 13 residues. V gave up 2 bases and J gave up 4 bases, with 5 bases separating them. Germline assignment: CDR1 KGHSH and CDR2 LQKENI. The CDR3 reads CASSPSSTGELFF. CDR3 in DNA: TGTGCCAGCTCACCATCGAGCACCGGGGAGCTGTTTTTT. Full variable domain (missing parts from reference TRBV18 and TRBJ2-2): NAGVMQNPRHLVRRRGQEARLRCSPMKGHSHVYWYRQLPEEGLKFMVYLQKENIIDESGMPKERFSAEFPKEGPSILRIQQVVRGDSAAYFCASSPSSTGELFFGEGSRLTVL.

The sample holds a few counts of this clone. The chain has TRBV7-9 and TRBJ2-2; D unclear. V lost 5 bases to trimming and J lost 4 bases, with 8 bases between them. The CDR3 extends over 13 amino acids. The germline gives CDR1 SEHNR, CDR2 FQNEAQ (reference sequence). DNA for the CDR3: TGTGCCAGCAGCCCGGGTCTCACCGGGGAGCTGTTTTTT. Its protein is CASSPGLTGELFF.

The chain uses TRBV5-4 and TRBJ1-2; perhaps TRBD1 as D (5 bases). This CDR3 is 13 amino acids long. Trimming removed 4 bases at V and 6 bases at J, with 13 bases between. In germline, CDR1 is SGHNT, CDR2 YYREEE (reference sequence). CDR3 residues: CASSEPGPHGYTF. The DNA of the CDR3 is TGTGCCAGCAGCGAACCGGGACCCCATGGCTACACCTTC.

For this clone: Other DNA sequences in this specimen translate into the identical CDR3. This chain links TRBV5-1 with TRBJ1-4; maybe TRBD1 (5 bases). Trimming shortened V by 4 bases and J by 0 bases, and 7 bases separated the two germline ends. Germline CDR1 is SGHRS and CDR2 is YFSETQ. There are 14 residues in the CDR3. The CDR3 region has the DNA TGCGCCAGCAGCCTGACAGCAACTAATGAAAAACTGTTTTTT. Protein sequence: CASSLTATNEKLFF.

The CDR3 loop is CASSMSTRGRDTEAFF. The CDR3 DNA follows: TGTGCCAGTAGTATGTCCACCAGGGGGCGTGACACTGAAGCTTTCTTT. The chain couples TRBV19 to TRBJ1-1; 8 positions match TRBD1. The CDR3 is 16 residues long. The junction had 9 bases not matched to a gene; V was cut back by 3 bases and J by 3 bases. The germline V gene has CDR1 LNHDA and CDR2 SQIVND (reference sequence).

This clone was detected a few times. V is TRBV4-1 and J is TRBJ2-5; weak D call: TRBD1 (5 bases). The CDR3 has 13 residues. In germline, CDR1 is MGHRA, CDR2 YSYEKL. V was trimmed by 0 bases and J by 5 bases, leaving 7 bases between them. This CDR3 is CASSQDPGETQYF. The CDR3 DNA follows: TGCGCCAGCAGCCAAGATCCAGGGGAGACCCAGTACTTC.

This clone occurred once. CDR3 DNA: TGCGCCAGCAGCGTGGCCGGGGGACACAAAGACTCCTACGAGCAGTACGTC. It translates to CASSVAGGHKDSYEQYV. The rearrangement joins TRBV5-1 to TRBJ2-7, with D perhaps being TRBD1 or TRBD2 (6 bases each). The germline V and J ends were trimmed by 4 bases and 0 bases, with 20 bases remaining between them. The CDR3 runs to 17 residues. The germline V gene has CDR1 SGHRS and CDR2 YFSETQ.

The gene calls are TRBV30 and TRBJ1-6; no clear D gene. The V gene's germline CDR1 is GTSNPN and CDR2 SVGIG (reference sequence). The germline V and J ends were trimmed by 0 bases and 0 bases, with 9 bases remaining between them. This CDR3 region has 16 residues. Here the CDR3 DNA reads TGTGCCTGGAGTGTACCACTCCGCTCCTATAATTCACCCCTCCACTTT. As protein: CAWSVPLRSYNSPLHF. Variable domain in full (rest from reference TRBV30 and TRBJ1-6): SQTIHQWPATLVQPVGSPLSLECTVEGTSNPNLYWYRQAAGRGLQLLFYSVGIGQISSEVPQNLSASRPQDRQFILSSKKLLLSDSGFYLCAWSVPLRSYNSPLHFGNGTRLTVT.

The chain couples TRBV9 to TRBJ1-1; TRBD1 might be the D (6 bases). This CDR3 spans 13 amino acids. V dropped 8 bases and J dropped 1 base, with 12 bases sitting between them. Germline CDR1 and CDR2: SGDLS and YYNGEE. CDR3 nucleotides: TGTGCCAGTAACCTCAGGGGGAACACTGAAGCTTTCTTT. Protein sequence: CASNLRGNTEAFF. Drawing the rest from reference TRBV9 and TRBJ1-1, the complete variable domain is DSGVTQTPKHLITATGQRVTLRCSPRSGDLSVYWYQQSLDQGLQFLIQYYNGEERAKGNILERFSAQQFPDLHSELNLSSLELGDSALYFCASNLRGNTEAFFGQGTRLTVV.

This chain connects TRBV6-5 to TRBJ1-1; 9 positions agree with TRBD1. The CDR3 runs to 15 residues. From germline, CDR1 is MNHEY and CDR2 SVGAGI. Trimming removed 7 bases from V and 4 bases from J; junction bases left unmatched: 10. CDR3 region: CASTKPGQGFTEAFF. CDR3 DNA: TGTGCCAGCACTAAGCCGGGACAGGGATTCACTGAAGCTTTCTTT.

This chain uses TRBV5-5 with TRBJ1-5; unclear D gene. The V end lost 0 bases, the J end lost 2 bases, and 9 bases lay between the germline ends. The germline CDR1 and CDR2 sequences are SGHKS and YYEKEE (reference sequence). The CDR3 runs 15 residues. CDR3 DNA: TGTGCCAGCAGCTTGGGCCTCCAGGGCAATCAGCCCCAGCATTTT. The encoded protein is CASSLGLQGNQPQHF.

This clone was detected only once. The chain uses TRBV18 and TRBJ2-3, with D possibly TRBD2 on 7 matching bases. With 3 bases removed from V and 4 bases from J, the gap between germline ends came to 14 bases. The CDR3 has 15 residues. Germline V gene sequence: CDR1 KGHSH, CDR2 LQKENI. The CDR3 reads CASSPVGGAADTQYF. CDR3 bases: TGTGCCAGCTCACCGGTAGGGGGGGCCGCAGATACGCAGTATTTT. Based on the CDR3 plus reference TRBV18 and TRBJ2-3, the full variable domain is NAGVMQNPRHLVRRRGQEARLRCSPMKGHSHVYWYRQLPEEGLKFMVYLQKENIIDESGMPKERFSAEFPKEGPSILRIQQVVRGDSAAYFCASSPVGGAADTQYFGPGTRLTVL.

The chain uses TRBV6-1 and TRBJ2-1; no clear D. V gave up 5 bases and J gave up 12 bases, with 14 bases separating them. The CDR3 loop spans 12 amino acids. Germline loops: CDR1 MNHNS, CDR2 SASEGT. CDR3 amino acids: CASSSYYMAQFF. CDR3 bases: TGTGCCAGCAGTAGCTACTACATGGCGCAGTTCTTC.

The gene calls are TRBV30 and TRBJ1-4, with 9 bases matching TRBD1. Germline CDR1 and CDR2: GTSNPN and SVGIG (reference sequence). The trim removed 2 bases at V and 8 bases at J, leaving 6 bases unmatched. The CDR3 has 14 amino acids. The CDR3 reads CAWSWGQGEEKLFF. CDR3 coding DNA: TGTGCCTGGAGTTGGGGACAGGGTGAAGAAAAACTGTTTTTT.

The gene calls are TRBV7-9 and TRBJ1-4; D is possibly TRBD1 (6 bases). V was shortened by 2 bases and J by 6 bases, with 13 bases between the two germline ends. This CDR3 is built from 15 residues. The germline CDR1 and CDR2 sequences are SEHNR and FQNEAQ (reference sequence). CDR3 sequence (DNA): TGTGCCAGCAGCTTACACCGGGACACCTATGAAAAACTGTTTTTT. Its translation: CASSLHRDTYEKLFF.

This clone was detected only a few times. V usage is TRBV12-5 and J usage is TRBJ1-6; D is possibly TRBD1 (5 bases). Germline V lookup: CDR1 LGHNT, CDR2 FRNRAP. The V and J ends lost 2 bases and 7 bases respectively, with 15 bases between them. The CDR3 length is 16 residues. CDR3 DNA: TGTGCTAGTGGTTTGAGCCCGGGACGGCTAAATTCACCCCTCCACTTT. Residues: CASGLSPGRLNSPLHF.

This chain connects TRBV5-1 to TRBJ2-5; TRBD1 agrees at 7 bases. The CDR3 sequence is 14 residues long. V dropped 4 bases and J dropped 5; count of bases not matched to a gene: 8. Germline V gene sequence: CDR1 SGHRS, CDR2 YFSETQ. The CDR3 DNA sequence: TGCGCCAGCAGCACCCGGGACAGCCAGGAGACCCAGTACTTC. Translated: CASSTRDSQETQYF.

V is TRBV27 and J is TRBJ1-3; 7 positions match TRBD1. Germline V gives CDR1 MNHEY, CDR2 SMNVEV (reference sequence). The CDR3 is 17 amino acids. J gave up 4 bases and V 6 bases, and 15 bases lay outside the gene matches. The CDR3 protein is CASSSAAAPGQGNTIYF. CDR3 bases: TGTGCCAGCAGCAGCGCGGCAGCTCCGGGACAGGGAAACACCATATATTTT.

The rearrangement links TRBV9 to TRBJ2-3; perhaps TRBD2 as D (6 bases). With 2 bases removed from V and 5 bases from J, the gap between germline ends came to 6 bases. The length of the CDR3 is 12 residues. Per germline, CDR1 SGDLS and CDR2 YYNGEE. The CDR3 DNA follows: TGTGCCAGCAGCGTCGGGGGAGATACGCAGTATTTT. It is translated as CASSVGGDTQYF.

The genes are TRBV6-4 and TRBJ1-6, with TRBD1 matching over 7 bases. The CDR3 sequence is 14 residues long. Germline assignment: CDR1 MRHNA and CDR2 SNTAGT. Trimming at V came to 4 bases and at J to 9 bases, leaving 6 bases not matched to a gene. The CDR3 sequence: CASSADRAGSPLHF. CDR3 bases: TGTGCCAGCAGTGCTGACAGGGCGGGTTCACCCCTCCACTTT.

This clone came up once. The rearrangement uses TRBV9 and TRBJ2-2; D call uncertain. CDR3 length equals 13 residues. The V end lost 0 bases, the J end lost 4 bases, and 4 bases lay between the germline ends. CDR1 and CDR2 from the germline V gene are SGDLS and YYNGEE. The CDR3 loop is CASSVGVTGELFF. The CDR3 nucleotides are TGTGCCAGCAGCGTAGGGGTCACCGGGGAGCTGTTTTTT.

This clone has only a few counts. The chain couples TRBV2 to TRBJ2-7; D is possibly TRBD2 (7 bases). Trimming shortened V by 6 bases and J by 2 bases, and 11 bases separated the two germline ends. The CDR3 extends over 13 amino acids. CDR1 and CDR2 from the germline V gene are SNHLY and FYNNEI. CDR3 nucleotides: TGTGCCAGCAGGGGGGCGGGAGCCTACGAGCAGTACTTC. Translated, it gives CASRGAGAYEQYF.

The chain links TRBV5-1 to TRBJ2-5; TRBD1 is a possible D gene (5 bases). Looked up from germline, CDR1 is SGHRS and CDR2 is YFSETQ. The CDR3 is 15 residues long. V dropped 0 bases and J dropped 4 bases, with 13 bases sitting between them. CDR3 region: CASSLVTGAGETQYF. For the CDR3, the DNA is TGCGCCAGCAGCTTGGTCACTGGGGCCGGAGAGACCCAGTACTTC.

The J gene is TRBJ2-5, the V gene TRBV19; TRBD1 agrees at 9 bases. V was clipped by 7 bases and J by 6 bases; unmatched bases: 9. Germline CDR1 is LNHDA and CDR2 is SQIVND (reference sequence). The CDR3 loop spans 14 amino acids. The CDR3 DNA reads as TGTGCCAGTACCTCCGGGACAGGGATCCAGACCCAGTACTTC. Protein: CASTSGTGIQTQYF. Combining the CDR3 with reference TRBV19 and TRBJ2-5 gives the whole variable domain DGGITQSPKYLFRKEGQNVTLSCEQNLNHDAMYWYRQDPGQGLRLIYYSQIVNDFQKGDIAEGYSVSREKKESFPLTVTSAQKNPTAFYLCASTSGTGIQTQYFGPGTRLLVL.

CDR3 DNA: TGTGCCAGCAACCGAGCCGACAGAAAGCCCTACGAGCAGTACGTC. Translation gives CASNRADRKPYEQYV. The chain combines TRBV5-6 with TRBJ2-7; D is possibly TRBD1 (5 bases). V gave up 6 bases and J gave up 2 bases, with 18 bases separating them. Per germline, CDR1 SGHDT and CDR2 YYEEEE. This CDR3 contains 15 residues.

The rearrangement joins TRBV25-1 to TRBJ1-5; D call uncertain. The germline V gene has CDR1 MGHDK and CDR2 SYGVNS. V lost 2 bases to trimming and J lost 4 bases, with 6 bases between them. The length of the CDR3 is 13 residues. The CDR3 here is CASSEGENQPQHF. CDR3 nucleotide sequence: TGTGCCAGCAGTGAAGGGGAAAATCAGCCCCAGCATTTT.

The J gene is TRBJ2-6, the V gene TRBV6-5, with D uncertain. V was shortened by 5 bases and J by 2 bases, with 7 bases between the two germline ends. The CDR3 length is 14 residues. Germline values: CDR1 MNHEY, CDR2 SVGAGI. As DNA, the CDR3 is TGTGCCAGCAGTCCACGGACTGGGGCCAACGTCCTGACTTTC. Protein sequence: CASSPRTGANVLTF.